Following are 17 T cell receptor beta chains from one sample sequenced in a study of PD-1 blockade in classical Hodgkin lymphoma. The data were produced by immunoSEQ multiplex PCR, yet TCRdb's version contains in-frame clones alone and is incomplete. This table holds 40,000 to 55,000 clones, more than 70% found once. Relapse after autologous stem cell transplantation occurred in every patient, and brentuximab vedotin exposure varied. The sample in question was peripheral blood mononuclear cells (PBMCs), obtained at baseline. The origin of the receptors is a human donor with classical Hodgkin lymphoma.

The CDR3 nucleotides read TGTGCCAGCCTCCCCCCGGCTAGCGGGAGGTACAATGAGCAGTTCTTC. Protein: CASLPPASGRYNEQFF. J is TRBJ2-1 and V is TRBV13; 11 bases map to TRBD2. Germline values: CDR1 PRHDT, CDR2 FYEKMQ (reference sequence). V lost 8 bases to trimming and J lost 4 bases; unmatched junction nucleotides: 10. CDR3 size: 16 residues.

V gene TRBV28 combines with J gene TRBJ1-5; D is unclear. The germline CDR1 and CDR2 sequences are MDHEN and SYDVKM. The CDR3 contains 13 residues. V lost 3 bases and J lost 5, with 8 bases in between. DNA of the CDR3: TGTGCCAGCAGTTTGGGCAGTTATCAGCCCCAGCATTTT. This codes for CASSLGSYQPQHF.

J is TRBJ1-1 and V is TRBV11-2; D may be TRBD1 (6 bases). Trimming removed 1 base from V and 6 bases from J, with 12 bases in between. This CDR3 spans 14 amino acids. CDR1 is SGHAT and CDR2 is FQNNGV in the germline V gene. The CDR3 region has the DNA TGTGCCAGCAGCTTAGGACAGGTTAAGGCTGAAGCTTTCTTT. Amino acid sequence: CASSLGQVKAEAFF.

The rearrangement joins TRBV6-1 to TRBJ1-1; the D gene is possibly TRBD1 (5 bases). The V end lost 4 bases, the J end lost 6 bases, and 15 bases lay between the germline ends. This CDR3 contains 14 residues. From germline, CDR1 is MNHNS and CDR2 SASEGT. CDR3: CASSAKTGPSEAFF. DNA for the CDR3: TGTGCCAGCAGTGCAAAAACAGGCCCGTCTGAAGCTTTCTTT.

The chain links TRBV28 to TRBJ2-7; 7 bases are shared with TRBD2. The junction had 12 bases not matched to a gene; V was cut back by 7 bases and J by 3 bases. The germline V gene encodes CDR1 MDHEN and CDR2 SYDVKM. CDR3 length: 15 residues. The CDR3 DNA is TGTGCCAGCATCGCCGGGCGGGGGACCTTCTACGAGCAGTACTTC. It yields the protein CASIAGRGTFYEQYF.

The chain combines TRBV6-1 with TRBJ1-5; possibly TRBD1 for D (5 bases). The CDR3 is 14 amino acids. Germline V gene sequence: CDR1 MNHNS, CDR2 SASEGT. V was shortened by 0 bases and J by 7 bases, with 10 bases between the two germline ends. In nucleotides, the CDR3 is TGTGCCAGCAGTGAAGCGCGGGGGTACCAGCCCCAGCATTTT. Its protein is CASSEARGYQPQHF.

V and J are TRBV19 and TRBJ2-5; no reliable D call. Trimming left V 2 bases short and J 3 bases short, with 10 bases between. This CDR3 contains 14 residues. Germline CDR1 is LNHDA and CDR2 is SQIVND (reference sequence). CDR3 loop: CASSIPGREETQYF. As DNA, the CDR3 is TGTGCCAGTAGTATACCGGGTAGAGAAGAGACCCAGTACTTC.

V and J are TRBV9 and TRBJ1-5; possible D gene TRBD1, 5 bases. Looked up from germline, CDR1 is SGDLS and CDR2 is YYNGEE. V lost 1 base to trimming and J lost 3 bases, with 8 bases between them. The CDR3 consists of 14 residues. CDR3 nucleotides: TGTGCCAGCAGCGTACAAGGGACCAATCAGCCCCAGCATTTT. Translating it yields CASSVQGTNQPQHF.

Only one count was recorded for this clone. V and J are TRBV2 and TRBJ2-3, with a tentative D call TRBD1 (6 bases). V lost 8 bases and J 4 bases, leaving 19 bases between the germline ends. The CDR3 is made up of 15 amino acids. Germline values: CDR1 SNHLY, CDR2 FYNNEI. CDR3 in DNA: TGTGCCAGCCCTAAACCCAGGGGTGCAGCAGATACGCAGTATTTT. Translation gives CASPKPRGAADTQYF.

The genes are TRBV6-1 and TRBJ1-4; D is uncertain. Germline CDR1 is MNHNS and CDR2 is SASEGT. This CDR3 contains 15 residues. V lost 7 bases to trimming and J lost 0 bases, with 12 bases between them. The CDR3 sequence is CASTQDGATNEKLFF. The CDR3 region has the DNA TGTGCCAGCACCCAGGACGGCGCAACTAATGAAAAACTGTTTTTT.

The rearrangement joins TRBV11-2 to TRBJ2-7; D gene unclear. The CDR3 consists of 12 residues. Germline V gene lookup returns CDR1 SGHAT and CDR2 FQNNGV. Trimming stripped 5 bases from V and 9 bases from J, with 14 bases between. The CDR3 protein is CASSPTSPAQYF. The CDR3 DNA is TGTGCCAGCAGCCCGACCAGTCCTGCGCAGTACTTC.

V gene TRBV5-1 combines with J gene TRBJ2-3; TRBD1 matches 9 bases. Trimming at V came to 0 bases and at J to 4 bases, leaving 0 bases not matched to a gene. Germline V gives CDR1 SGHRS, CDR2 YFSETQ. This CDR3 has 14 amino acids. CDR3 loop: CASSLGQGADTQYF. In nucleotides, the CDR3 is TGCGCCAGCAGCTTGGGACAGGGGGCAGATACGCAGTATTTT.

This chain joins TRBV9 and TRBJ2-1, with 11 bases identical to TRBD2. The CDR3 covers 15 residues. Trimming at V came to 5 bases and at J to 6 bases, leaving 7 bases not matched to a gene. CDR1 and CDR2 from the germline V gene are SGDLS and YYNGEE. In DNA, the CDR3 is TGTGCCAGCAGTCTACTAGCGGGAGACCCCAATGAGCAGTTCTTC. Translating it yields CASSLLAGDPNEQFF. Full variable domain (missing parts from reference TRBV9 and TRBJ2-1): DSGVTQTPKHLITATGQRVTLRCSPRSGDLSVYWYQQSLDQGLQFLIQYYNGEERAKGNILERFSAQQFPDLHSELNLSSLELGDSALYFCASSLLAGDPNEQFFGPGTRLTVL.

This chain uses TRBV6-1 with TRBJ2-1; TRBD1 matches at 8 bases. From germline, CDR1 is MNHNS and CDR2 SASEGT. CDR3 size: 17 residues. V shed 2 bases and J 6 bases; nucleotides not matched to a gene: 12. The CDR3 nucleotides are TGTGCCAGCAGTGAATTTTGGCAGGGGGCAAACGGCAATGAGCAGTTCTTC. Its protein is CASSEFWQGANGNEQFF.

The chain combines TRBV11-2 with TRBJ2-7; D not certain. CDR3 length equals 14 residues. The germline V gene has CDR1 SGHAT and CDR2 FQNNGV. The germline V and J ends were trimmed by 2 bases and 2 bases, with 10 bases remaining between them. The CDR3 DNA reads TGTGCCAGCAGCTTACGCGGTCTACCCTACGAGCAGTACTTC. Translation: CASSLRGLPYEQYF.

This clone came up a few times. This rearrangement joins TRBV27 to TRBJ2-5; 13 bases align to TRBD2. The CDR3 is made up of 17 amino acids. Germline-derived CDR1 and CDR2 are MNHEY and SMNVEV (reference sequence). V trimming: 5 bases; J trimming: 4 bases; junction bases outside the gene matches: 10. This CDR3 reads CASSPLGLAGAAETQYF. In DNA form, the CDR3 reads TGTGCCAGCAGTCCTCTTGGACTAGCGGGAGCGGCAGAGACCCAGTACTTC.

V and J are TRBV9 and TRBJ1-1; 8 nucleotides agree with TRBD1. This CDR3 is built from 14 residues. Trimming cost V 3 bases and J 1 base; bases outside gene matches: 2. CDR1 is SGDLS, CDR2 YYNGEE, per germline. This CDR3 is CASSAGQGNTEAFF. The CDR3 DNA follows: TGTGCCAGCAGCGCCGGACAGGGGAACACTGAAGCTTTCTTT.